The clone carrying this T cell receptor beta chain was counted between two and nine times. Its cognate antigen is unknown. These data come from a study of T cells after yellow fever vaccination. Study as a whole: The fractions with low cell numbers were processed using SMART-Seq v4 Ultra Low Input. Study results and limitations: CD4 and CD8 compartments shared a small share of clonotypes, likely from convergent recombination. The study found a weaker secondary response that peaked faster, day 5 versus 15. Most clones from primary vaccination resurfaced after the booster (96% CD4, 88% CD8).

Germline CDR1 SGHTA, CDR2 FQGNSA. This CDR3 region has 16 residues. With 6 bases clipped from V and 6 bases from J, the junction kept 12 bases outside the gene matches. A single record per CDR3 protein comes from TCRdb applying MiXCR to the 5' RACE reads. The data show just under 600,000 distinct CDR3 sequences, with roughly 13% seen just once and over 13% held by the top ten. The source material was PBMCs, sampled on the day of the yellow fever booster vaccination. The source is a man younger than 45 who received the YFV17D yellow fever vaccine. The V and J genes are TRBV7-2 and TRBJ2-3; 10 bases line up with TRBD2. The CDR3: CASRPPLAGPLDTQYF. CDR3 bases: TGTGCCAGCAGACCGCCACTAGCGGGGCCTCTGGATACGCAGTATTTT.